Listed below are T cell receptor beta chains from one sample, sequenced in a study of blood T cell repertoires in COVID-19. Measured with immunoSEQ multiplex PCR; TCRdb has only the in-frame clones, and not every one. The table records roughly 110,000 clones, approximately 85% of them present only once. The sequencing input was peripheral blood. The receptors come from a man between 65 and 85 years old with acute or convalescent COVID-19. Both conserved end residues are part of each CDR3. D genes are given only for firm matches. The size of a clone is reported for some rows only, either as once, few or many, or as a class for expanded clones.

CDR3aa: CASSEREEAGRNNEQFF
CDR3nt: TGTGCCAGCAGTGAAAGGGAGGAGGCAGGACGGAACAATGAGCAGTTCTTC
d_gene: .
j_gene: TRBJ2-1
v_gene: TRBV2
abundance: .

CDR3aa: CASSGQGNIISYEQYF
CDR3nt: TGCGCCAGCAGCGGACAGGGTAATATAATATCCTACGAGCAGTACTTC
d_gene: TRBD1
j_gene: TRBJ2-7
v_gene: TRBV5-1
abundance: .

CDR3aa: CASSSRTGELFF
CDR3nt: TGTGCCAGCAGCTCCCGCACCGGGGAGCTGTTTTTT
d_gene: .
j_gene: TRBJ2-2
v_gene: TRBV7-9
abundance: .

CDR3aa: CASSLTGSPLHF
CDR3nt: TGTGCCAGCAGTTTGACTGGGTCACCCCTCCACTTT
d_gene: .
j_gene: TRBJ1-6
v_gene: TRBV12-3/TRBV12-4
abundance: .

CDR3aa: CASSLFPGGDEKLFF
CDR3nt: TGCGCCAGCAGCTTGTTTCCGGGAGGGGATGAAAAACTGTTTTTT
d_gene: .
j_gene: TRBJ1-4
v_gene: TRBV5-1
abundance: once

CDR3aa: CSVVGLAVGEQFF
CDR3nt: TGCAGCGTTGTAGGACTAGCAGTAGGTGAGCAGTTCTTC
d_gene: TRBD2
j_gene: TRBJ2-1
v_gene: TRBV29-1
abundance: .

CDR3aa: CASSPAAEDQPQHF
CDR3nt: TGTGCCAGCAGCCCAGCGGCCGAGGATCAGCCCCAGCATTTT
d_gene: .
j_gene: TRBJ1-5
v_gene: TRBV7-3
abundance: few

CDR3aa: CASSADRGRLVYNEQFF
CDR3nt: TGTGCCAGCAGCGCAGACAGGGGGCGCTTAGTCTACAATGAGCAGTTCTTC
d_gene: TRBD1
j_gene: TRBJ2-1
v_gene: TRBV9
abundance: once

CDR3aa: CASSFMGLVGDTQYF
CDR3nt: TGTGCCAGCAGCTTCATGGGACTAGTTGGAGATACGCAGTATTTT
d_gene: TRBD2
j_gene: TRBJ2-3
v_gene: TRBV7-9
abundance: .

CDR3aa: CASSKSGGLGNTEAFF
CDR3nt: TGTGCCAGCAGCAAAAGCGGGGGGCTTGGGAACACTGAAGCTTTCTTT
d_gene: .
j_gene: TRBJ1-1
v_gene: TRBV7-9
abundance: .

CDR3aa: CASSLEGRYGYTF
CDR3nt: TGCGCCAGCAGCTTGGAAGGGAGGTATGGCTACACCTTC
d_gene: .
j_gene: TRBJ1-2
v_gene: TRBV5-1
abundance: .

CDR3aa: CASTWGERYGYTF
CDR3nt: TGTGCCAGTACCTGGGGGGAACGCTATGGCTACACCTTC
d_gene: .
j_gene: TRBJ1-2
v_gene: TRBV19
abundance: .

CDR3aa: CAWRPPTTTGTSPLHF
CDR3nt: TGTGCCTGGAGGCCTCCAACCACGACAGGGACTTCACCCCTCCACTTT
d_gene: TRBD1
j_gene: TRBJ1-6
v_gene: TRBV30
abundance: .

CDR3aa: CAISESNRGPGYGYTF
CDR3nt: TGTGCCATCAGTGAGTCGAATAGGGGGCCGGGCTATGGCTACACCTTC
d_gene: TRBD1
j_gene: TRBJ1-2
v_gene: TRBV10-3
abundance: few

CDR3aa: CATSNRERNQPQHF
CDR3nt: TGTGCCACCAGCAATCGGGAGAGAAATCAGCCCCAGCATTTT
d_gene: .
j_gene: TRBJ1-5
v_gene: TRBV15
abundance: .

CDR3aa: CATRQSSGSTDTQYF
CDR3nt: TGTGCCACCCGTCAGTCTAGCGGAAGCACAGATACGCAGTATTTT
d_gene: TRBD2
j_gene: TRBJ2-3
v_gene: TRBV15
abundance: .

CDR3aa: CASSKSSGEKLFF
CDR3nt: TGTGCCAGTAGTAAGTCTTCGGGGGAAAAACTGTTTTTT
d_gene: .
j_gene: TRBJ1-4
v_gene: TRBV19
abundance: .

CDR3aa: CASSRTSGIYEQYF
CDR3nt: TGTGCCAGCAGTCGAACTAGCGGGATCTACGAGCAGTACTTC
d_gene: TRBD2
j_gene: TRBJ2-7
v_gene: TRBV6-5
abundance: .

CDR3aa: CASSLDRDYEQYF
CDR3nt: TGCGCCAGCAGCTTGGACAGGGACTACGAGCAGTACTTC
d_gene: .
j_gene: TRBJ2-7
v_gene: TRBV5-1
abundance: .

CDR3aa: CASSRMTRNNEQFF
CDR3nt: TGCGCCAGCAGCCGCATGACTAGGAACAATGAGCAGTTCTTC
d_gene: .
j_gene: TRBJ2-1
v_gene: TRBV5-1
abundance: .

CDR3aa: CASSQHLGRGSYEQYF
CDR3nt: TGTGCCAGCAGCCAGCACCTTGGGAGGGGCTCCTACGAGCAGTACTTC
d_gene: TRBD2
j_gene: TRBJ2-7
v_gene: TRBV14
abundance: .

CDR3aa: CASSYDPVAGTGVNHSNQPQHF
CDR3nt: TGTGCCAGCAGTTACGACCCAGTAGCCGGGACAGGGGTTAACCATAGCAATCAGCCCCAGCATTTT
d_gene: TRBD1
j_gene: TRBJ1-5
v_gene: TRBV6-7
abundance: .

CDR3aa: CASSQRGTVGNSPLHF
CDR3nt: TGTGCCAGCAGCCAACGGGGGACGGTGGGGAATTCACCCCTCCACTTT
d_gene: .
j_gene: TRBJ1-6
v_gene: TRBV3-1/TRBV3-2
abundance: .

CDR3aa: CASSESSGLVFPAQYF
CDR3nt: TGTGCCAGTAGTGAGTCTAGCGGGCTGGTGTTTCCGGCCCAGTACTTC
d_gene: TRBD2
j_gene: TRBJ2-5
v_gene: TRBV19
abundance: .

CDR3aa: CASSPTGLNQPQHF
CDR3nt: TGTGCCAGCAGCCCAACGGGACTAAATCAGCCCCAGCATTTT
d_gene: .
j_gene: TRBJ1-5
v_gene: TRBV6-4
abundance: .

CDR3aa: CASSVGRRDTGELFF
CDR3nt: TGTGCCAGCAGCGTCGGCAGGAGGGACACCGGGGAGCTGTTTTTT
d_gene: .
j_gene: TRBJ2-2
v_gene: TRBV9
abundance: .

CDR3aa: CASSSRDTNSPLHF
CDR3nt: TGTGCCAGTTCCTCCCGGGACACGAATTCACCCCTCCACTTT
d_gene: .
j_gene: TRBJ1-6
v_gene: TRBV5-4
abundance: .

CDR3aa: CATSDGGNQPQHF
CDR3nt: TGTGCCACCAGTGACGGTGGCAATCAGCCCCAGCATTTT
d_gene: .
j_gene: TRBJ1-5
v_gene: TRBV24-1
abundance: .

CDR3aa: CASSSLWQGKDGYTF
CDR3nt: TGTGCCAGCAGTTCGCTTTGGCAGGGTAAGGATGGCTACACCTTC
d_gene: .
j_gene: TRBJ1-2
v_gene: TRBV27
abundance: few

CDR3aa: CASSVFYAGSTGELFF
CDR3nt: TGTGCCAGCAGTGTATTTTATGCGGGTAGCACCGGGGAGCTGTTTTTT
d_gene: .
j_gene: TRBJ2-2
v_gene: TRBV6-4
abundance: .

CDR3aa: CAGTSGSSYEQYF
CDR3nt: TGTGCCGGAACTAGCGGGAGTAGTTACGAGCAGTACTTC
d_gene: TRBD2
j_gene: TRBJ2-7
v_gene: TRBV28
abundance: .

CDR3aa: CASSDSGRGDSYEQYF
CDR3nt: TGTGCCAGCAGTGACTCTGGGCGGGGGGATTCCTACGAGCAGTACTTC
d_gene: TRBD2
j_gene: TRBJ2-7
v_gene: TRBV6-4
abundance: few

CDR3aa: CASSVAVQGSTDTQYF
CDR3nt: TGTGCCAGCAGCGTAGCGGTACAGGGGAGCACAGATACGCAGTATTTT
d_gene: TRBD1
j_gene: TRBJ2-3
v_gene: TRBV9
abundance: .

CDR3aa: CASSPARSSGRETQYF
CDR3nt: TGTGCCAGTTCTCCTGCCAGGTCTAGCGGGAGGGAGACCCAGTACTTC
d_gene: TRBD2
j_gene: TRBJ2-5
v_gene: TRBV28
abundance: .

CDR3aa: CASSGNSVETQYF
CDR3nt: TGTGCCAGTAGCGGGAATTCGGTGGAGACCCAGTACTTC
d_gene: TRBD2
j_gene: TRBJ2-5
v_gene: TRBV28
abundance: .

CDR3aa: CASSYLPGQGNNEQFF
CDR3nt: TGTGCCAGCAGTTATCTTCCGGGACAGGGGAACAATGAGCAGTTCTTC
d_gene: TRBD1
j_gene: TRBJ2-1
v_gene: TRBV6-5
abundance: .

CDR3aa: CASTRSGGGTNVLTF
CDR3nt: TGTGCCAGCACTCGTAGCGGGGGAGGGACCAACGTCCTGACTTTC
d_gene: TRBD2
j_gene: TRBJ2-6
v_gene: TRBV6-6
abundance: .